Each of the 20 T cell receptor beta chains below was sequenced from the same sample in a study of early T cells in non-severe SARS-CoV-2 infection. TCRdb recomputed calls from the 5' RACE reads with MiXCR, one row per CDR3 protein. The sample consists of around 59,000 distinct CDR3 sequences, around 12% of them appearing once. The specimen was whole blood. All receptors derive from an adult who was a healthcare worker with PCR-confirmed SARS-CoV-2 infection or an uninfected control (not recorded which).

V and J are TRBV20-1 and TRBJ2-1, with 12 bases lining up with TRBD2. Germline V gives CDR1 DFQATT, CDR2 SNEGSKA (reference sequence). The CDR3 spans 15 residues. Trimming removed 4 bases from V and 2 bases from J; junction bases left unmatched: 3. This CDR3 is CSATRLAGAYNEQFF. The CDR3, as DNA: TGCAGTGCTACCCGACTAGCGGGAGCCTACAATGAGCAGTTCTTC.

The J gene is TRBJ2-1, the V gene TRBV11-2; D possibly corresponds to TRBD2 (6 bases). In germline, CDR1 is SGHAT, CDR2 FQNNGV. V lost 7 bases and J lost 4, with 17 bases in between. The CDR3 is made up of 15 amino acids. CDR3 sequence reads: CASTQTIAVYNEQFF. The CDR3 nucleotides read TGTGCCAGCACCCAGACTATAGCGGTTTACAATGAGCAGTTCTTC.

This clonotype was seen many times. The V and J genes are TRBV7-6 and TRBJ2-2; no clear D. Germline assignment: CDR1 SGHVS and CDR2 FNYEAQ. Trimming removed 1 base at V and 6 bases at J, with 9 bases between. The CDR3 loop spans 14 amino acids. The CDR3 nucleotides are TGTGCCAGCAGCTTAGGGGCAAGTCCCGGGGAGCTGTTTTTT. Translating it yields CASSLGASPGELFF. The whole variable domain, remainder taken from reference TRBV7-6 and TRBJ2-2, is GAGVSQSPRYKVTKRGQDVALRCDPISGHVSLYWYRQALGQGPEFLTYFNYEAQQDKSGLPNDRFSAERPEGSISTLTIQRTEQRDSAMYRCASSLGASPGELFFGEGSRLTVL.

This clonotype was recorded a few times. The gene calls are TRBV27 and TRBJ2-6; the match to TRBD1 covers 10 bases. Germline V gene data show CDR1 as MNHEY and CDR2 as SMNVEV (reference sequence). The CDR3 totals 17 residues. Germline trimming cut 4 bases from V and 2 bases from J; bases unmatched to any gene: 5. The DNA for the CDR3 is TGTGCCAGCAGTTCACCGGGACAGGGGACTGGGGCCAACGTCCTGACTTTC. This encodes CASSSPGQGTGANVLTF.

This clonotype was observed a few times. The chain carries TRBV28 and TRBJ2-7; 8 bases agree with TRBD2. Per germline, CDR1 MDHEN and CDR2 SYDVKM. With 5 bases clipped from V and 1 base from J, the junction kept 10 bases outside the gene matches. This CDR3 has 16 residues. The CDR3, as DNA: TGTGCCAGCAGTGACCCTAGCGGGTCACGTTCCTACGAGCAGTACTTC. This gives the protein CASSDPSGSRSYEQYF.

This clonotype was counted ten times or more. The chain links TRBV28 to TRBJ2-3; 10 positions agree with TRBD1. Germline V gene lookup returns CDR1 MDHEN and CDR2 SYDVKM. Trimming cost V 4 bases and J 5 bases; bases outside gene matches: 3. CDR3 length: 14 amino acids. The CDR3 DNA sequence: TGTGCCAGCAGTTCCGGGACAGGGGTAGATACGCAGTATTTT. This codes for CASSSGTGVDTQYF. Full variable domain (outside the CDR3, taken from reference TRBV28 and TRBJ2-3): DVKVTQSSRYLVKRTGEKVFLECVQDMDHENMFWYRQDPGLGLRLIYFSYDVKMKEKGDIPEGYSVSREKKERFSLILESASTNQTSMYLCASSSGTGVDTQYFGPGTRLTVL.

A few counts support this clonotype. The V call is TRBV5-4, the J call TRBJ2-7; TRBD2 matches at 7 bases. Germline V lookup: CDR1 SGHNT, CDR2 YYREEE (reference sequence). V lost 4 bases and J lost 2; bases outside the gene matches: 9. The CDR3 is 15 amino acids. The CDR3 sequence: CASSPGVGGAYEQYF. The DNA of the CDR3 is TGTGCCAGCAGCCCTGGGGTGGGAGGGGCCTACGAGCAGTACTTC.

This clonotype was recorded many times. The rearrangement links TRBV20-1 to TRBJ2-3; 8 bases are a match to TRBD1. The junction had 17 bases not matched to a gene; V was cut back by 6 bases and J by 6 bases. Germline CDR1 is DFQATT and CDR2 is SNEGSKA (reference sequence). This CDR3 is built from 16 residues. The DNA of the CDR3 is TGCAGTGCGATAGTGATCGGGGCAGGGGGCGCTGATACGCAGTATTTT. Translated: CSAIVIGAGGADTQYF.

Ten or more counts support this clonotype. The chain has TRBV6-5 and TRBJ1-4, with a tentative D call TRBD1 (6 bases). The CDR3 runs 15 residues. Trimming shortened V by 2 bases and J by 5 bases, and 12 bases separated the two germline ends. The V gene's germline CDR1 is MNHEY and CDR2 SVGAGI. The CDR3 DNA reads TGTGCCAGCAGTTACACGACAGGAGTGAATGAAAAACTGTTTTTT. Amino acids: CASSYTTGVNEKLFF.

In DNA, the CDR3 is TGTGCCAGCAGCTTACCCGGACAGGTCTACGAGCAGTACTTC. Residues: CASSLPGQVYEQYF. The V and J genes are TRBV5-4 and TRBJ2-7; 7 bases map to TRBD1. The CDR3 extends over 14 amino acids. J was trimmed by 3 bases and V by 2 bases; bases with no gene match: 5. Germline CDR1 is SGHNT and CDR2 is YYREEE (reference sequence).

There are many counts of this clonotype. The CDR3 region has the DNA TGTGCCAGCAACGACGGAATCAATCAGCCCCAGCATTTT. This codes for CASNDGINQPQHF. This sequence joins TRBV28 and TRBJ1-5; D gene uncertain. Germline V gene lookup returns CDR1 MDHEN and CDR2 SYDVKM. Trimming took off 7 bases at V and 3 bases at J, with 10 bases between the two ends. CDR3 length: 13 residues. Complete variable domain (other parts from reference TRBV28 and TRBJ1-5): DVKVTQSSRYLVKRTGEKVFLECVQDMDHENMFWYRQDPGLGLRLIYFSYDVKMKEKGDIPEGYSVSREKKERFSLILESASTNQTSMYLCASNDGINQPQHFGDGTRLSIL.

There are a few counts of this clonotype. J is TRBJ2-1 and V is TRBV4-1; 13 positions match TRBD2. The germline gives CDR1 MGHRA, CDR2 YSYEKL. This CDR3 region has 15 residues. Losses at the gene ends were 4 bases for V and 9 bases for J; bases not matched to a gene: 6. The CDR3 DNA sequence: TGCGCCAGCAGCCGAGGACTAGCGGGAGACGGTGAGCAGTTCTTC. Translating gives CASSRGLAGDGEQFF.

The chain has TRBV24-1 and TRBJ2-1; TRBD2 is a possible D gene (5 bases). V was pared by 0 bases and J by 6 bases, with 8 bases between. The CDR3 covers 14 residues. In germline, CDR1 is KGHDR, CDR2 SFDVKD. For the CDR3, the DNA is TGTGCCACCAGTGATTTGCGGGGTCCCAATGAGCAGTTCTTC. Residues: CATSDLRGPNEQFF.

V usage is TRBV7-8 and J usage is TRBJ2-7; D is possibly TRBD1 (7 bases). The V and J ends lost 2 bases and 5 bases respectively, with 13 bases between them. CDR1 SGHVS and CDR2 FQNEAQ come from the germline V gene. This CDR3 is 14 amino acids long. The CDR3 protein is CASSLQGGRDEQYF. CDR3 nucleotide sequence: TGTGCCAGCAGCTTACAGGGGGGTCGGGACGAGCAGTACTTC.

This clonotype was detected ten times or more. The CDR3 DNA sequence: TGTGCCAGCAGCTTAGAAGGGTTGGAGACCCAGTACTTC. It specifies CASSLEGLETQYF. This chain joins TRBV11-2 and TRBJ2-5; D not certain. Germline loops: CDR1 SGHAT, CDR2 FQNNGV. The CDR3 sequence is 13 residues long. V dropped 0 bases and J dropped 5 bases, with 7 bases sitting between them.

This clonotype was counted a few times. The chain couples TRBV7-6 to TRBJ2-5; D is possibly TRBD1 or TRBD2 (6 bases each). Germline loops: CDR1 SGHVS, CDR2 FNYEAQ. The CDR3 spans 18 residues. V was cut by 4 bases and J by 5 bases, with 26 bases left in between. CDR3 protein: CASSSGRLALSQGETQYF. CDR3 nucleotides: TGTGCCAGCAGCTCCGGGCGGCTAGCGCTCTCCCAGGGGGAGACCCAGTACTTC.

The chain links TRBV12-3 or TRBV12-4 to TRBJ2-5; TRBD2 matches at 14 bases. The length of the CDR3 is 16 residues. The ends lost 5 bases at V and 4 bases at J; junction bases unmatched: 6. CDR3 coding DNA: TGTGCCAGCAGTCCGACTAGCGGGAGGGCCGGAGAGACCCAGTACTTC. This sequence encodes CASSPTSGRAGETQYF.

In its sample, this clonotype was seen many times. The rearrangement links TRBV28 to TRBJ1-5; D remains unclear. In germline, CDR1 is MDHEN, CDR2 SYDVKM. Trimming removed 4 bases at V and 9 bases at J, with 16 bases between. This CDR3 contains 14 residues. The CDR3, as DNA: TGTGCCAGCAGTTCTATAGGAGGTTATTCGCCCCAGCATTTT. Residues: CASSSIGGYSPQHF.

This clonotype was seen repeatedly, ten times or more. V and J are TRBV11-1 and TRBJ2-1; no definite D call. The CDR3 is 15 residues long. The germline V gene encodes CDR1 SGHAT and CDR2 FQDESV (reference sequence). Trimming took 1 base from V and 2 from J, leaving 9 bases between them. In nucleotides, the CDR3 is TGTGCCAGCAGCTTAGGTACCGGACCCTACAATGAGCAGTTCTTC. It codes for CASSLGTGPYNEQFF. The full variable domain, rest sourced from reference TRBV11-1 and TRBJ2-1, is EAEVAQSPRYKITEKSQAVAFWCDPISGHATLYWYRQILGQGPELLVQFQDESVVDDSQLPKDRFSAERLKGVDSTLKIQPAELGDSAMYLCASSLGTGPYNEQFFGPGTRLTVL.

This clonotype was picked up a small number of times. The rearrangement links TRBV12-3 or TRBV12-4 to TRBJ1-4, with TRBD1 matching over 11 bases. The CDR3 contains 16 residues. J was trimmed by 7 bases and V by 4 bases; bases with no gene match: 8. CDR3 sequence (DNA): TGTGCCAGCAGTTCAACCGGACAGGGGGCACCTGAAAAACTGTTTTTT. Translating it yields CASSSTGQGAPEKLFF.